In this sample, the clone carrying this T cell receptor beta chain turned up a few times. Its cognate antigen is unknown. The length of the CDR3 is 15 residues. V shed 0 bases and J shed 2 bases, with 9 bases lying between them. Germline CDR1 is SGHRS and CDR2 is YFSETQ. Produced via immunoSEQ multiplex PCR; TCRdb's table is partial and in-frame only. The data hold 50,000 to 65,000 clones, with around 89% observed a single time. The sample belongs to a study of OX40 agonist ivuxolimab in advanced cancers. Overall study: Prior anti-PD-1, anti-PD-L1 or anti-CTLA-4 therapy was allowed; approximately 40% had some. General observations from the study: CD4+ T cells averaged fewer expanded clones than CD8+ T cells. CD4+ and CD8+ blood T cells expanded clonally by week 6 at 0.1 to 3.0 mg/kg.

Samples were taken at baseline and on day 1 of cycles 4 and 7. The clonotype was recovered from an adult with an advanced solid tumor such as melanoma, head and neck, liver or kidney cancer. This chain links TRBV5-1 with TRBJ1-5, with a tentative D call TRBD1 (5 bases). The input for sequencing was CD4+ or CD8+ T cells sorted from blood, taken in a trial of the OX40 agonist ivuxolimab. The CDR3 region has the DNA TGCGCCAGCAGCTTGGACTGGGGGGGCAATCAGCCCCAGCATTTT. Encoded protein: CASSLDWGGNQPQHF.